Presented here are 29 T cell receptor beta chains from one specimen sequenced in a study of monozygotic twins with inflammatory bowel disease. TCRdb re-called the 5' RACE reads and catalogs CDR3 proteins one per entry, DNA excluded. The clone table shows around 200,000 distinct CDR3 sequences, with the ten largest holding 1.6%. Sample: blood. The receptors were gathered from a human donor with ulcerative colitis or Crohn's disease, or a healthy co-twin of an affected twin (not recorded which).

The rearrangement uses TRBV6-1 and TRBJ1-2. CDR1 and CDR2 from the germline V gene are MNHNS and SASEGT. CDR3 length: 12 amino acids. This chain's CDR3 is CASSESGDRYTF.

The genes are TRBV4-2 and TRBJ1-5; TCRdb's D call, TRBD1, is unchecked because there is no DNA. Germline CDR1 reads LGHNA; CDR2 reads YNFKEQ. The CDR3 length is 15 residues. The CDR3 sequence: CASSQGTGGLQPQHF.

The CDR3 loop is CASSRGLAGDEQYF. V is TRBV6-1 and J is TRBJ2-7; TCRdb's D call, TRBD2, is unchecked because there is no DNA. This CDR3 is built from 14 residues. CDR1 is MNHNS, CDR2 SASEGT, per germline.

The chain recombines TRBV19 with TRBJ2-6; the TCRdb D gene call, TRBD2, has no DNA to confirm it. The CDR3 length is 20 residues. From germline, CDR1 is LNHDA and CDR2 SQIVND (reference sequence). CDR3 sequence reads: CAAQKDGASFLSSGANVLTF. The full variable domain, rest sourced from reference TRBV19 and TRBJ2-6, is DGGITQSPKYLFRKEGQNVTLSCEQNLNHDAMYWYRQDPGQGLRLIYYSQIVNDFQKGDIAEGYSVSREKKESFPLTVTSAQKNPTAFYLCAAQKDGASFLSSGANVLTFGAGSRLTVL.

CDR3 in amino acids: CASSLDSGSNQPQHF. The chain joins TRBV7-2 to TRBJ1-5; TCRdb selects TRBD1, and the lack of DNA leaves this call unchecked. From germline, CDR1 is SGHTA and CDR2 FQGNSA. This CDR3 is built from 15 residues. Using reference TRBV7-2 and TRBJ1-5 for the parts outside the CDR3, the full variable domain is GAGVSQSPSNKVTEKGKDVELRCDPISGHTALYWYRQSLGQGLEFLIYFQGNSAPDKSGLPSDRFSAERTGGSVSTLTIQRTQQEDSAVYLCASSLDSGSNQPQHFGDGTRLSIL.

CDR3 residues: CASSLGLAGRDTQYF. The J gene is TRBJ2-3, the V gene TRBV5-5; TCRdb reports TRBD2, a call that lacks DNA to check it against. Germline V gene lookup returns CDR1 SGHKS and CDR2 YYEKEE (reference sequence). The CDR3 contains 15 residues.

The chain joins TRBV3-1 to TRBJ1-5; without DNA, the TCRdb call of TRBD1 cannot be checked. The germline V gene encodes CDR1 LGHDT and CDR2 YNNKEL (reference sequence). CDR3 size: 14 residues. CDR3 loop: CASSQASGIQPQHF. Combining the CDR3 with reference TRBV3-1 and TRBJ1-5 gives the whole variable domain DTAVSQTPKYLVTQMGNDKSIKCEQNLGHDTMYWYKQDSKKFLKIMFSYNNKELIINETVPNRFSPKSPDKAHLNLHINSLELGDSAVYFCASSQASGIQPQHFGDGTRLSIL.

The gene calls are TRBV7-2 and TRBJ2-1; the D call from TCRdb, TRBD2, cannot be confirmed without DNA. The V gene's germline CDR1 is SGHTA and CDR2 FQGNSA. This CDR3 region has 12 residues. Here the CDR3 reads CASSRPSAEQFF.

The chain combines TRBV20-1 with TRBJ1-2; TCRdb's D call, TRBD1, is unchecked because there is no DNA. Germline loops: CDR1 DFQATT, CDR2 SNEGSKA (reference sequence). This CDR3 has 15 residues. CDR3 region: CSAPTRGESFYGYTF.

The V and J genes are TRBV7-9 and TRBJ1-1; the TCRdb call, TRBD1, lacks DNA for checking. This CDR3 region has 15 residues. Germline values: CDR1 SEHNR, CDR2 FQNEAQ (reference sequence). The CDR3 here is CASSLPQGAITEAFF.

This chain joins TRBV20-1 and TRBJ2-1; the D call of TRBD1 rests on TCRdb alone, since no DNA is present to check it. Germline CDR1 is DFQATT and CDR2 is SNEGSKA (reference sequence). The length of the CDR3 is 14 residues. The CDR3 sequence: CSAQTGGQRGEQFF.

The V and J genes are TRBV7-6 and TRBJ2-5; without DNA, the TCRdb call of TRBD2 cannot be checked. The CDR3 is 13 residues long. Germline CDR1 is SGHVS and CDR2 is FNYEAQ. CDR3 region: CATSGGRAETQYF. The whole variable domain, filled in from reference TRBV7-6 and TRBJ2-5, reads GAGVSQSPRYKVTKRGQDVALRCDPISGHVSLYWYRQALGQGPEFLTYFNYEAQQDKSGLPNDRFSAERPEGSISTLTIQRTEQRDSAMYRCATSGGRAETQYFGPGTRLLVL.

This chain joins TRBV29-1 and TRBJ2-1; TCRdb's D gene call, TRBD1, goes unchecked for lack of DNA. Germline CDR1 reads SQVTM; CDR2 reads ANQGSEA. CDR3 size: 15 residues. The CDR3: CSGGGSGDHYNEQFF.

J is TRBJ2-3 and V is TRBV5-1; TCRdb reports TRBD2, a call that lacks DNA to check it against. The CDR3 contains 14 residues. CDR1 is SGHRS, CDR2 YFSETQ, per germline. CDR3 loop: CASSLRRAWDTQYF.

The CDR3 region is CSGTQGYDEQYF. V gene TRBV20-1 combines with J gene TRBJ2-7; TCRdb's D call of TRBD2 is untestable without DNA. Germline loops: CDR1 DFQATT, CDR2 SNEGSKA (reference sequence). The CDR3 runs 12 residues.

The chain carries TRBV13 and TRBJ2-3; TCRdb designates TRBD2, a call that cannot be tested without DNA. Per germline, CDR1 PRHDT and CDR2 FYEKMQ (reference sequence). This CDR3 has 17 amino acids. This CDR3 reads CASSSSKSGGGTDTQYF.

The rearrangement uses TRBV7-2 and TRBJ1-5. There are 13 residues in the CDR3. Germline values: CDR1 SGHTA, CDR2 FQGNSA. The CDR3 here is CASSLGRDQPQHF.

The chain has TRBV18 and TRBJ2-7. In germline, CDR1 is KGHSH, CDR2 LQKENI. The CDR3 consists of 13 residues. The CDR3 loop reads CASSPRLEDEQYF.

The chain has TRBV3-1 and TRBJ2-1; no DNA is available, so the TRBD1 call from TCRdb remains unchecked. The CDR3 extends over 19 amino acids. The germline gives CDR1 LGHDT, CDR2 YNNKEL (reference sequence). CDR3 amino acids: CASSQPRDISRYSYNEQFF.

The chain joins TRBV7-9 to TRBJ2-3; TCRdb indicates TRBD1, and absent DNA this call remains unverified. Germline CDR1 reads SEHNR; CDR2 reads FQNEAQ (reference sequence). The CDR3 is 13 amino acids. The chain's CDR3 is CASSLQGPDTQYF.

This CDR3 is CASEGQTPYEQYF. The chain has TRBV2 and TRBJ2-7; the TRBD1 assignment by TCRdb is unverifiable without DNA. CDR1 is SNHLY, CDR2 FYNNEI, per germline. The CDR3 covers 13 residues.

This sequence joins TRBV10-3 and TRBJ2-1; the TCRdb call, TRBD2, lacks DNA for checking. Germline V lookup: CDR1 ENHRY, CDR2 SYGVKD. The CDR3 is 17 residues long. CDR3 residues: CAISESWGGEGYNEQFF.

The chain is built from TRBV7-3 and TRBJ2-2; TCRdb designates TRBD1, a call that cannot be tested without DNA. This CDR3 region has 15 residues. CDR1 and CDR2 from the germline V gene are SGHTA and FQGTGA. CDR3 loop: CASSLGGGPTGELFF.

This chain uses TRBV20-1 with TRBJ2-5; the TCRdb call, TRBD2, lacks DNA for checking. CDR1 is DFQATT and CDR2 is SNEGSKA in the germline V gene (reference sequence). There are 16 residues in the CDR3. This chain's CDR3 is CSASRASGGAGETQYF.

The rearrangement links TRBV5-1 to TRBJ1-1; the D gene TCRdb calls, TRBD1, cannot be checked with no DNA. CDR3 size: 15 residues. Per germline, CDR1 SGHRS and CDR2 YFSETQ. CDR3 in amino acids: CASSSGTGTRTEAFF. Supplemented by reference TRBV5-1 and TRBJ1-1, the full variable domain reads KAGVTQTPRYLIKTRGQQVTLSCSPISGHRSVSWYQQTPGQGLQFLFEYFSETQRNKGNFPGRFSGRQFSNSRSEMNVSTLELGDSALYLCASSSGTGTRTEAFFGQGTRLTVV.

The V gene is TRBV24-1, the J gene TRBJ2-3. This CDR3 region has 13 residues. The V gene's germline CDR1 is KGHDR and CDR2 SFDVKD. The CDR3 region is CATSDGGTDTQYF.

The V and J genes are TRBV6-1 and TRBJ1-2; TCRdb outputs TRBD1, but without DNA this stays unchecked. The CDR3 consists of 14 residues. Germline CDR1 reads MNHNS; CDR2 reads SASEGT. The chain's CDR3 is CASSPDRGLYGYTF.

The rearrangement links TRBV5-1 to TRBJ2-4; TCRdb outputs TRBD1, but without DNA this stays unchecked. Germline values: CDR1 SGHRS, CDR2 YFSETQ. The CDR3 spans 15 residues. CDR3 sequence reads: CASSLASAGANIQYF.

V is TRBV10-3 and J is TRBJ1-1. Germline-derived CDR1 and CDR2 are ENHRY and SYGVKD. The CDR3 is 11 residues long. The CDR3 reads CAISESQRAFF.